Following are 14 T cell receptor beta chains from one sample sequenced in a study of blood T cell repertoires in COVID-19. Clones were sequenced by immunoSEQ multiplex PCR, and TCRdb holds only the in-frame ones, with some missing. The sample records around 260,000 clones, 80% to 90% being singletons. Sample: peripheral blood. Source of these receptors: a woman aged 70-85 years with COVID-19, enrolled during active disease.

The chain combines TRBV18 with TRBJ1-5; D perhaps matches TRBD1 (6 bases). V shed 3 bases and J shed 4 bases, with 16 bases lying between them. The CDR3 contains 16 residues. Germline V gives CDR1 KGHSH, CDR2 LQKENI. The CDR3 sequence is CASSPSVGTNNQPQHF. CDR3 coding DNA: TGTGCCAGCTCACCCAGTGTAGGGACAAATAATCAGCCCCAGCATTTT.

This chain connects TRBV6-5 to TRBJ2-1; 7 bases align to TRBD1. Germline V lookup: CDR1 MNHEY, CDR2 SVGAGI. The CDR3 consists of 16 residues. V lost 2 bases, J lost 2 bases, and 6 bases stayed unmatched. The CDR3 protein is CASSYDRDLTYNEQFF. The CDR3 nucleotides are TGTGCCAGCAGTTACGACAGGGATCTGACCTACAATGAGCAGTTCTTC.

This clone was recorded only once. This CDR3 reads CASSPPDRAVLTEAFF. The CDR3 DNA reads as TGTGCCAGCAGTCCCCCGGACAGGGCCGTTCTCACTGAAGCTTTCTTT. The chain employs TRBV28 and TRBJ1-1; 8 bases are shared with TRBD1. J gave up 4 bases and V 5 bases, and 12 bases lay outside the gene matches. CDR1 is MDHEN and CDR2 is SYDVKM in the germline V gene. The CDR3 runs 16 residues. The full variable domain, with the rest looked up from reference TRBV28 and TRBJ1-1, is DVKVTQSSRYLVKRTGEKVFLECVQDMDHENMFWYRQDPGLGLRLIYFSYDVKMKEKGDIPEGYSVSREKKERFSLILESASTNQTSMYLCASSPPDRAVLTEAFFGQGTRLTVV.

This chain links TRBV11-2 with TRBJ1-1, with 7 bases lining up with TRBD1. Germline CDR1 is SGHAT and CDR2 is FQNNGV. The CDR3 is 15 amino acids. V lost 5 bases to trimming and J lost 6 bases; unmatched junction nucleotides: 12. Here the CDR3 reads CASSPQGVLRSEAFF. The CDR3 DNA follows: TGTGCCAGCAGCCCCCAGGGGGTTTTGCGGTCTGAAGCTTTCTTT. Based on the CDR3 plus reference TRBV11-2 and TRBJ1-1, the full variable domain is EAGVAQSPRYKIIEKRQSVAFWCNPISGHATLYWYQQILGQGPKLLIQFQNNGVVDDSQLPKDRFSAERLKGVDSTLKIQPAKLEDSAVYLCASSPQGVLRSEAFFGQGTRLTVV.

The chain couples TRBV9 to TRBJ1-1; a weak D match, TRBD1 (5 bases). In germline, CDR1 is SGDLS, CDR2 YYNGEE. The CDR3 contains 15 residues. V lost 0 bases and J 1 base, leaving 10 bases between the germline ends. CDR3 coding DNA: TGTGCCAGCAGCGTAGAAGGACACTCGAACACTGAAGCTTTCTTT. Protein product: CASSVEGHSNTEAFF.

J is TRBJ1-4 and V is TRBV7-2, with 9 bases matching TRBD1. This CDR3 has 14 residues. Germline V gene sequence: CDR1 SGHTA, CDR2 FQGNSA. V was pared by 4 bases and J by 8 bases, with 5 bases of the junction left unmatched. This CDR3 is CASSSTGGPEKLFF. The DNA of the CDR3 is TGTGCCAGCAGCTCAACAGGGGGCCCGGAAAAACTGTTTTTT.

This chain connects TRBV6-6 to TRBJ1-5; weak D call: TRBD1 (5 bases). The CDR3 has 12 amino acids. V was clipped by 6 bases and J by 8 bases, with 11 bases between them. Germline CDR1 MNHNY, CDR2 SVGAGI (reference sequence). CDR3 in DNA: TGTGCCAGCAGAAACGTAGGGGAGCCCCAGCATTTT. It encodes CASRNVGEPQHF.

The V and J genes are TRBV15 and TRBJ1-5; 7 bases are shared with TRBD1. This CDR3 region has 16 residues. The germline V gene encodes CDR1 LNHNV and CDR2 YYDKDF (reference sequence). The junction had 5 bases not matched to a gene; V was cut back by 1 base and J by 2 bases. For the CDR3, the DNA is TGTGCCACCAGCAGAGTGACAGGGATCGGCAATCAGCCCCAGCATTTT. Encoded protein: CATSRVTGIGNQPQHF.

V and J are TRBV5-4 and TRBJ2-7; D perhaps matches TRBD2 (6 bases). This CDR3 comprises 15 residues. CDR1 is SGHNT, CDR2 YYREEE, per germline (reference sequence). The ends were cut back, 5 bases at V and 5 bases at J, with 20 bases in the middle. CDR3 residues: CASRARLVSPHEQYF. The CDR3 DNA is TGTGCCAGCAGAGCGAGACTAGTGTCTCCCCACGAGCAGTACTTC.

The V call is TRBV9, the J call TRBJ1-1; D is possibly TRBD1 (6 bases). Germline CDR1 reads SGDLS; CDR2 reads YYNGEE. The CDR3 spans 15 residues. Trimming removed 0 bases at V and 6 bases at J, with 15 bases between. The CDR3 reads CASSVGGTGLSEAFF. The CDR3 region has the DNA TGTGCCAGCAGCGTAGGGGGAACAGGGTTATCTGAAGCTTTCTTT.

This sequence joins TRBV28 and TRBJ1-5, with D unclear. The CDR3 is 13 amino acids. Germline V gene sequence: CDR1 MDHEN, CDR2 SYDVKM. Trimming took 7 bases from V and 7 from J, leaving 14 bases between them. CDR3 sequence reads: CASNVQIYQPQHF. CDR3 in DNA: TGTGCCAGCAACGTACAGATTTACCAGCCCCAGCATTTT.

CDR3: CASSTGGPNAFF. The CDR3 DNA is TGTGCCAGCAGCACCGGGGGTCCGAATGCTTTCTTT. The chain uses TRBV5-6 and TRBJ1-1; TRBD1 is a possible D gene (5 bases). V was cut by 4 bases and J by 11 bases, with 15 bases left in between. Germline CDR1 reads SGHDT; CDR2 reads YYEEEE. There are 12 residues in the CDR3.

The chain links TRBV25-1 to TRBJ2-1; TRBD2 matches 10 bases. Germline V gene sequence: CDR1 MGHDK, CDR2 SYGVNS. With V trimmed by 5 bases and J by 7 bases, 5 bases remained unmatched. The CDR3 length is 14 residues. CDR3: CASSRLAGENEQFF. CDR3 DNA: TGTGCCAGCAGTCGTCTAGCGGGGGAAAATGAGCAGTTCTTC. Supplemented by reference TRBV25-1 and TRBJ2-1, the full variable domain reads EADIYQTPRYLVIGTGKKITLECSQTMGHDKMYWYQQDPGMELHLIHYSYGVNSTEKGDLSSESTVSRIRTEHFPLTLESARPSHTSQYLCASSRLAGENEQFFGPGTRLTVL.

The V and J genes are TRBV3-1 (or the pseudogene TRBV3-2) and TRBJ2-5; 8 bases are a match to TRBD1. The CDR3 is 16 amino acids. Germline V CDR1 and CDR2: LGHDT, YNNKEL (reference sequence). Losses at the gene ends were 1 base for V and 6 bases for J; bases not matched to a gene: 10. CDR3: CASSQGFTGGIKTQYF. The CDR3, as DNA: TGTGCCAGCAGCCAAGGTTTCACAGGGGGGATAAAGACCCAGTACTTC.